A selection of T cell receptor beta chains follows, all from one sample in a study of control samples from healthy donors and cancer patients. Measured with immunoSEQ multiplex PCR; TCRdb has only the in-frame clones, and not every one. This table holds about 120,000 clones, over 90% found once. Sequenced input: blood. The receptors derive from a man under 40 in good health. The CDR3 runs from the conserved cysteine through the conserved F or W. The D gene is left open where the match is weak. Where a row states a size, it is once, few, many or the class of an expanded clone; other rows omit it.

size,J,D,V,CDR3,DNA
NA,TRBJ1-2,NA,TRBV6-5,CASSPMTALNYGYTF,TGTGCCAGCAGCCCGATGACAGCCCTTAACTATGGCTACACCTTC
NA,TRBJ2-5,NA,TRBV6-1,CASSEGLGWMLETQYF,TGTGCCAGCAGTGAAGGTTTAGGCTGGATGTTGGAGACCCAGTACTTC
NA,TRBJ1-1,NA,TRBV25-1,CASRAANTEAFF,TGTGCCAGCAGAGCAGCGAACACTGAAGCTTTCTTT
NA,TRBJ2-3,TRBD2,TRBV9,CASSAAGGLKSTDTQYF,TGTGCCAGCAGCGCCGCCGGGGGACTAAAGAGCACAGATACGCAGTATTTT
NA,TRBJ2-5,TRBD2,TRBV3-1/TRBV3-2,CASSPGLAGVETQYF,TGTGCCAGCAGCCCGGGACTAGCGGGGGTGGAGACCCAGTACTTC
NA,TRBJ2-5,NA,TRBV6-5,CASSRDLQETQYF,TGTGCCAGCAGCCGGGACCTCCAAGAGACCCAGTACTTC
NA,TRBJ1-1,NA,TRBV5-1,CASSFANTEAFF,TGCGCCAGCTCTTTTGCGAACACTGAAGCTTTCTTT
NA,TRBJ2-1,TRBD1,TRBV7-8,CASSLSPAPGTGGVGEKNEQFF,TGTGCCAGCAGCTTATCCCCCGCGCCCGGGACAGGGGGCGTGGGAGAAAAAAATGAGCAGTTCTTC
NA,TRBJ2-7,TRBD1,TRBV5-1,CASSYGTGDEQYF,TGCGCCAGCAGCTACGGGACAGGGGACGAGCAGTACTTC
NA,TRBJ1-5,NA,TRBV7-9,CASSLSSNQPQHF,TGTGCCAGCAGCTTATCTAGCAATCAGCCCCAGCATTTT
NA,TRBJ1-6,NA,TRBV6-4,CASTFQGTSHNSPLHF,TGTGCCAGCACTTTTCAGGGGACATCACATAATTCACCCCTCCACTTT
NA,TRBJ1-5,TRBD1,TRBV7-8,CASSSTGDRLTYSNQPQHF,TGTGCCAGCAGCTCAACCGGGGACAGACTAACTTATAGCAATCAGCCCCAGCATTTT
NA,TRBJ1-1,NA,TRBV5-1,CASSLGRRTEAFF,TGCGCCAGCAGCTTGGGCAGACGCACTGAAGCTTTCTTT
once,TRBJ2-2,TRBD2,TRBV3-1/TRBV3-2,CASSKTSGGTGELFF,TGTGCCAGCAGCAAAACTAGCGGGGGCACCGGGGAGCTGTTTTTT
NA,TRBJ2-1,NA,TRBV28,CASSLNEQFF,TGTGCCAGCAGCCTCAATGAGCAGTTCTTC
NA,TRBJ1-2,NA,TRBV4-1,CASSQDQGNNYGYTF,TGCGCCAGCAGCCAAGATCAGGGAAACAACTATGGCTACACCTTC
NA,TRBJ1-3,NA,TRBV12-3/TRBV12-4,CASSFFSGNTIYF,TGTGCCAGCAGTTTCTTTTCAGGAAACACCATATATTTT
NA,TRBJ2-3,TRBD1,TRBV5-1,CASSMGQGAVGTDTQYF,TGCGCCAGCAGCATGGGACAGGGGGCAGTCGGCACAGATACGCAGTATTTT
NA,TRBJ1-1,NA,TRBV10-3,CAISDQTLSPEAFF,TGTGCCATCAGTGACCAGACATTGAGTCCTGAAGCTTTCTTT
NA,TRBJ1-1,NA,TRBV2,CASSGDTVGNSEAFF,TGTGCCAGCAGTGGCGATACGGTAGGGAACTCTGAAGCTTTCTTT
NA,TRBJ2-7,TRBD1,TRBV5-4,CASSPGQGAYEQYF,TGTGCCAGCAGCCCGGGACAGGGGGCCTACGAGCAGTACTTC
NA,TRBJ1-1,TRBD1,TRBV7-9,CAGKRDSHTEAFF,TGTGCCGGCAAGAGGGACAGCCACACTGAAGCTTTCTTT
NA,TRBJ1-5,NA,TRBV5-4,CASSLRGAGQPQHF,TGTGCCAGCAGCTTGCGGGGAGCCGGTCAGCCCCAGCATTTT
NA,TRBJ1-1,NA,TRBV6-1,CASSEGGGSEAFF,TGTGCCAGCAGTGAAGGGGGCGGGAGTGAAGCTTTCTTT
NA,TRBJ1-1,NA,TRBV27,CASTTGGRAAEAFF,TGTGCCAGCACCACCGGGGGTAGGGCGGCCGAAGCTTTCTTT
NA,TRBJ2-1,TRBD2,TRBV10-3,CAISKTSGGGNEQFF,TGTGCCATCAGTAAGACTAGCGGGGGTGGGAATGAGCAGTTCTTC
NA,TRBJ1-3,NA,TRBV14,CASSLDSAGNTIYF,TGTGCCAGCAGCCTTGACTCCGCCGGAAACACCATATATTTT
NA,TRBJ1-2,NA,TRBV11-2,CASSLVGQGEGYTF,TGTGCCAGCAGCTTAGTAGGCCAGGGTGAGGGCTACACCTTC
NA,TRBJ2-2,NA,TRBV5-1,CASSSPGVTGAGELFF,TGCGCCAGCAGCTCTCCAGGGGTAACGGGGGCCGGGGAGCTGTTTTTT
NA,TRBJ1-5,NA,TRBV27,CASKPGRWSNQPQHF,TGTGCCAGCAAACCGGGACGGTGGAGCAATCAGCCCCAGCATTTT
NA,TRBJ2-1,TRBD2,TRBV19,CASTDLAGGQYNEQFF,TGTGCCAGTACCGACCTAGCGGGAGGACAATACAATGAGCAGTTCTTC
NA,TRBJ2-1,NA,TRBV9,CASTPTPTGFYNEQFF,TGTGCCAGCACCCCGACCCCCACGGGGTTCTACAATGAGCAGTTCTTC
NA,TRBJ1-1,NA,TRBV5-1,CASSLAGLANTEAFF,TGCGCCAGCAGCTTGGCGGGATTAGCGAACACTGAAGCTTTCTTT
NA,TRBJ1-2,TRBD1,TRBV27,CASTPGGRQGVGYTF,TGTGCCAGCACCCCAGGGGGGAGACAGGGAGTTGGCTACACCTTC
once,TRBJ1-1,NA,TRBV20-1,CSASNLPTEAFF,TGCAGTGCTAGTAACCTACCCACTGAAGCTTTCTTT
NA,TRBJ2-7,NA,TRBV29-1,CSVKKGGQAYEQYF,TGCAGCGTTAAAAAGGGTGGGCAGGCCTACGAGCAGTACTTC
NA,TRBJ2-3,NA,TRBV14,CASSPLRSALTDTQYF,TGTGCCAGCAGCCCCCTCCGCAGCGCGCTCACAGATACGCAGTATTTT
NA,TRBJ2-7,NA,TRBV27,CASPPRARTGNEQYF,TGTGCCAGCCCCCCTAGGGCCAGGACCGGGAACGAGCAGTACTTC
NA,TRBJ1-6,TRBD1,TRBV10-3,CATQEYRQGNSPLHF,TGTGCCACCCAAGAATATCGACAGGGGAATTCACCCCTCCACTTT
once,TRBJ1-1,NA,TRBV28,CASNREMNTEAFF,TGTGCCAGCAACAGGGAAATGAACACTGAAGCTTTCTTT
NA,TRBJ2-2,NA,TRBV2,CASSLSGELFF,TGTGCCAGCAGTTTGTCCGGGGAGCTGTTTTTT
once,TRBJ1-2,NA,TRBV19,CAGSIGVGYTF,TGTGCCGGTAGTATAGGGGTTGGCTACACCTTC
NA,TRBJ2-7,NA,TRBV9,CASSGSPGQSHEQYF,TGTGCCAGCAGCGGTTCCCCGGGACAATCCCACGAGCAGTACTTC